Each of the 8 T cell receptor beta chains below was sequenced from the same sample in a study of Graves' ophthalmopathy and Graves' hyperthyroidism. Amplification targeted the TCR beta CDR3 regions, with RNA transcripts as the source material. HTBI-primed first-round RT-PCR preceded second-round multiplex PCR. TCRdb reanalysed the multiplex PCR reads using MiXCR and keeps one entry per CDR3 protein. The table shows hundreds of thousands of distinct CDR3 sequences, with approximately 40% occurring only once. The material sequenced was peripheral blood. The origin of the receptors is an adult man with Graves' ophthalmopathy.

The chain is built from TRBV7-9 and TRBJ2-7, with D maybe TRBD1 (6 bases). The CDR3 loop spans 14 amino acids. Germline V gene lookup returns CDR1 SEHNR and CDR2 FQNEAQ (reference sequence). V was pared by 4 bases and J by 0 bases, with 10 bases between. The CDR3 loop reads CASSYDRNSYEQYF. The CDR3 DNA reads TGTGCCAGCAGCTACGACAGGAACTCCTACGAGCAGTACTTC.

The gene calls are TRBV11-2 and TRBJ1-4; D might be TRBD1 (6 bases). Trimming removed 5 bases at V and 8 bases at J, with 18 bases between. The germline gives CDR1 SGHAT, CDR2 FQNNGV. The CDR3 has 15 residues. The CDR3 sequence: CASSATQGPGEKLFF. In DNA, the CDR3 is TGTGCCAGCAGCGCAACACAGGGCCCCGGGGAAAAACTGTTTTTT.

The chain employs TRBV25-1 and TRBJ1-6, with TRBD1 matching 8 bases. Germline CDR1 reads MGHDK; CDR2 reads SYGVNS. V lost 5 bases to trimming and J lost 10 bases; unmatched junction nucleotides: 13. The CDR3 totals 16 residues. The CDR3 reads CASSYSTGTGGSPLHF. In DNA form, the CDR3 reads TGTGCCAGCAGTTACTCTACCGGGACAGGTGGCTCACCCCTCCACTTT.

The gene calls are TRBV5-5 and TRBJ1-5; D unresolved. The ends were cut back, 4 bases at V and 2 bases at J, with 10 bases in the middle. Germline CDR1 SGHKS, CDR2 YYEKEE (reference sequence). CDR3 length: 14 amino acids. This CDR3 reads CASSPRHGNQPQHF. DNA of the CDR3: TGTGCCAGCAGCCCCCGACATGGCAATCAGCCCCAGCATTTT.

A few counts support this clonotype. The gene calls are TRBV9 and TRBJ2-6; a possible D gene is TRBD2 (5 bases). V lost 3 bases to trimming and J lost 4 bases, with 32 bases between them. The germline V gene encodes CDR1 SGDLS and CDR2 YYNGEE. The CDR3 spans 22 residues. This chain's CDR3 is CASSAESILSRSGVDGANVLTF. CDR3 nucleotide sequence: TGTGCCAGCAGCGCAGAATCGATCCTATCCCGATCCGGGGTGGACGGGGCCAACGTCCTGACTTTC.

Many counts were recorded for this clonotype. The chain couples TRBV29-1 to TRBJ1-1, with unresolved D. Germline CDR1 reads SQVTM; CDR2 reads ANQGSEA. Trimming removed 7 bases from V and 1 base from J, with 13 bases in between. This CDR3 has 13 amino acids. CDR3 DNA sequence: TGCAGCGCAAGACACACAGCGAACACTGAAGCTTTCTTT. Residues: CSARHTANTEAFF. Supplemented by reference TRBV29-1 and TRBJ1-1, the full variable domain reads SAVISQKPSRDICQRGTSLTIQCQVDSQVTMMFWYRQQPGQSLTLIATANQGSEATYESGFVIDKFPISRPNLTFSTLTVSNMSPEDSSIYLCSARHTANTEAFFGQGTRLTVV.

In regard to this clonotype: Given a much more abundant clone one base away, this may be a read error. The chain uses TRBV20-1 and TRBJ2-5; D ambiguous. The CDR3 consists of 12 residues. CDR1 and CDR2 from the germline V gene are DFQATT and SNEGSKA (reference sequence). The CDR3 region has the DNA TGCAGTGCTCAGCGTTTCCAAGAGACCCAGGACTTC. The encoded protein is CSAQRFQETQDF.

V gene TRBV20-1 combines with J gene TRBJ1-1; tentative D call: TRBD1 (6 bases). V dropped 2 bases and J dropped 7 bases, with 17 bases sitting between them. Germline loops: CDR1 DFQATT, CDR2 SNEGSKA (reference sequence). CDR3 length: 14 amino acids. The DNA of the CDR3 is TGCAGTGCTAGAAATACAGGGCAAACCCTTGAAGCTTTCTTT. Protein: CSARNTGQTLEAFF.